What follows are 10 T cell receptor beta chains derived from one specimen sequenced in a study of T cells in Graves' hyperthyroidism and ophthalmopathy. TCR beta CDR3 sequences were amplified from RNA transcripts. With the HTBI primer set, the TCR CDR3 went through a first round of RT-PCR. TCRdb passed the multiplex PCR reads through MiXCR, listing each CDR3 protein once. The sample holds over 500,000 distinct CDR3 sequences, around 13% seen once. The sequencing sample was made of blood. The receptors originated from a middle-aged woman with Graves' hyperthyroidism.

This clonotype was seen at least ten times. The chain carries TRBV7-6 and TRBJ2-2; D perhaps matches TRBD1 (5 bases). This CDR3 has 18 residues. Trimming left V 1 base short and J 5 bases short, with 20 bases between. CDR1 and CDR2 from the germline V gene are SGHVS and FNYEAQ. CDR3 bases: TGTGCCAGCAGCTTAGTGCAGGGTTTCGGTTCGGTTACCGGGGAGCTGTTTTTT. Its translation is CASSLVQGFGSVTGELFF.

The chain carries TRBV7-9 and TRBJ2-2; 8 bases match TRBD2. The germline CDR1 and CDR2 sequences are SEHNR and FQNEAQ (reference sequence). The CDR3 totals 20 residues. V dropped 6 bases and J dropped 0; count of bases not matched to a gene: 18. CDR3 coding DNA: TGTGCCAGCAGATCTACCTTGACTAAGCGGGAGAATACGAACACCGGGGAGCTGTTTTTT. Translation: CASRSTLTKRENTNTGELFF.

The sample holds a few counts of this clonotype. A much bigger clone sits one base away, suggesting this may be a read error. This chain uses TRBV6-2 or TRBV6-3 with TRBJ1-2; D unresolved. Trimming stripped 6 bases from V and 2 bases from J, with 1 base between. The CDR3 has 10 amino acids. The germline V gene has CDR1 MNHEY and CDR2 SVGEGT. CDR3 nucleotide sequence: TGTGCCAGCAGCAACTATGGCTACACCTTC. Translated, it gives CASSNYGYTF.

This clonotype was detected many times. CDR3 sequence reads: CSARDLAGGADTQYF. In DNA, the CDR3 is TGCAGTGCTAGAGATCTCGCGGGAGGCGCAGATACGCAGTATTTT. V is TRBV20-1 and J is TRBJ2-3; TRBD2 aligns across 8 bases. Germline V CDR1 and CDR2: DFQATT, SNEGSKA (reference sequence). CDR3 length equals 15 residues. Losses at the gene ends were 0 bases for V and 4 bases for J; bases not matched to a gene: 6.

In this sample, this clonotype turned up many times. The rearrangement joins TRBV10-3 to TRBJ2-1; D tentatively fits TRBD1 or TRBD2 (5 bases each). The germline V gene encodes CDR1 ENHRY and CDR2 SYGVKD. The CDR3 is made up of 13 amino acids. The V and J ends lost 4 bases and 7 bases respectively, with 11 bases between them. The CDR3 spells CAISAGTKNEQFF. CDR3 coding DNA: TGTGCCATCAGTGCTGGGACCAAGAATGAGCAGTTCTTC.

This clonotype was counted many times. V and J are TRBV6-2 or TRBV6-3 and TRBJ2-7; 12 bases fit TRBD2. V lost 2 bases to trimming and J lost 3 bases; unmatched junction nucleotides: 2. This CDR3 spans 15 amino acids. Germline V gene lookup returns CDR1 MNHEY and CDR2 SVGEGT. CDR3 sequence: CASSYVGLAGYEQYF. The CDR3 region has the DNA TGTGCCAGCAGTTACGTGGGACTAGCGGGCTACGAGCAGTACTTC.

V gene TRBV5-1 combines with J gene TRBJ2-2; 8 bases map to TRBD2. Trimming cost V 4 bases and J 6 bases; bases outside gene matches: 8. CDR1 is SGHRS and CDR2 is YFSETQ in the germline V gene. The CDR3 extends over 15 amino acids. The CDR3 is CASSPGGVGAGELFF. Here the CDR3 DNA reads TGCGCCAGCAGCCCGGGGGGGGTCGGCGCCGGGGAGCTGTTTTTT.

V gene TRBV7-2 combines with J gene TRBJ2-1, with 7 bases fitting TRBD2. Germline-derived CDR1 and CDR2 are SGHTA and FQGNSA. With 2 bases clipped from V and 5 bases from J, the junction kept 6 bases outside the gene matches. The CDR3 sequence is 15 residues long. DNA of the CDR3: TGTGCCAGCAGCTTAATGGGGCTAGCGGACAATGAGCAGTTCTTC. Amino acids: CASSLMGLADNEQFF.

The gene calls are TRBV6-1 and TRBJ1-3, with 8 bases that match TRBD1. In germline, CDR1 is MNHNS, CDR2 SASEGT. The CDR3 runs 14 residues. After removal of 6 bases from V and 4 bases from J, the junction contained 5 bases not matched to a gene. This CDR3 is CASSKQGVGNTIYF. CDR3 DNA sequence: TGTGCCAGCAGCAAACAGGGGGTCGGAAACACCATATATTTT.

This clonotype came up many times. This chain connects TRBV28 to TRBJ2-7; 10 nucleotides align to TRBD1. Germline-derived CDR1 and CDR2 are MDHEN and SYDVKM. Unmatched junction bases numbered 9, after V lost 6 bases and J lost 4 bases. This CDR3 has 15 amino acids. CDR3 nucleotides: TGTGCCAGCAGATCTCCGGGACAGGGGTATTACGAGCAGTACTTC. As protein: CASRSPGQGYYEQYF.